The rows below give T cell receptor beta chains drawn from one sample of a study of T cell responses to AZD1222 COVID-19 vaccine. Only in-frame clones appear in the TCRdb table, and some are missing; sequencing was by immunoSEQ multiplex PCR. The sample contains roughly 99,000 clones, around 90% of which appear only once. The material was peripheral blood, obtained on day 0 of AZD1222 vaccination. These TCRs come from an adult in good health. Each CDR3 is given with its conserved first and last residue. D genes are given only for firm matches. Clone size appears in some rows only: once, few, many, or a class for an expanded clone.

size: once
J: TRBJ1-2
length: 16
D: TRBD1
V: TRBV15
CDR3: CATSRVTGTGGGGYTF
DNA: TGTGCCACCAGCAGAGTTACCGGGACAGGGGGCGGTGGCTACACCTTC

size: NA
J: TRBJ1-4
length: 14
D: NA
V: TRBV6-5
CDR3: CASSHQTKYEKLFF
DNA: TGTGCCAGCAGTCACCAAACGAAGTATGAAAAACTGTTTTTT

size: NA
J: TRBJ2-1
length: 17
D: TRBD1
V: TRBV2
CDR3: CASSGNPRWQGVNEQFF
DNA: TGTGCCAGCAGTGGAAACCCTCGGTGGCAGGGGGTCAATGAGCAGTTCTTC

size: NA
J: TRBJ2-5
length: 14
D: TRBD1
V: TRBV7-9
CDR3: CASSPGTAQETQYF
DNA: TGTGCCAGCAGCCCTGGGACAGCTCAAGAGACCCAGTACTTC

size: NA
J: TRBJ2-3
length: 15
D: NA
V: TRBV4-1
CDR3: CASSPSWTITDTQYF
DNA: TGCGCCAGCAGCCCCTCCTGGACTATCACAGATACGCAGTATTTT

size: NA
J: TRBJ1-1
length: 14
D: NA
V: TRBV7-2
CDR3: CASSSQGPGTEAFF
DNA: TGTGCCAGCAGCTCCCAGGGGCCGGGCACTGAAGCTTTCTTT

size: once
J: TRBJ2-3
length: 14
D: NA
V: TRBV7-2
CDR3: CASSQDDRTDTQYF
DNA: TGTGCCAGCAGCCAGGACGACCGCACAGATACGCAGTATTTT

size: NA
J: TRBJ1-3
length: 16
D: NA
V: TRBV19
CDR3: CASSTLQGISGNTIYF
DNA: TGTGCCAGTAGTACCTTACAGGGAATATCTGGAAACACCATATATTTT

size: NA
J: TRBJ1-2
length: 15
D: NA
V: TRBV14
CDR3: CASSQVSVATYGYTF
DNA: TGTGCCAGCAGCCAAGTCTCGGTCGCTACCTATGGCTACACCTTC

size: NA
J: TRBJ1-1
length: 14
D: NA
V: TRBV5-6
CDR3: CASSLALRNTEAFF
DNA: TGTGCCAGCAGCTTGGCTTTGAGGAACACTGAAGCTTTCTTT

size: once
J: TRBJ2-5
length: 13
D: TRBD2
V: TRBV29-1
CDR3: CSFQRGPPETQYF
DNA: TGCAGCTTCCAGCGGGGCCCCCCGGAGACCCAGTACTTC

size: once
J: TRBJ1-2
length: 12
D: NA
V: TRBV19
CDR3: CASSIGLGGYTF
DNA: TGTGCCAGTAGTATCGGCCTAGGAGGCTACACCTTC

size: NA
J: TRBJ2-7
length: 14
D: NA
V: TRBV7-9
CDR3: CASSLNGAAYEQYF
DNA: TGTGCCAGCAGCTTAAACGGGGCGGCCTACGAGCAGTACTTC

size: NA
J: TRBJ1-6
length: 14
D: NA
V: TRBV6-5
CDR3: CASSYRVLNSPLHF
DNA: TGTGCCAGCAGTTACAGGGTACTTAATTCACCCCTCCACTTT

size: NA
J: TRBJ1-1
length: 12
D: TRBD1
V: TRBV2
CDR3: CASKGGQGEAFF
DNA: TGTGCCAGCAAGGGGGGACAGGGAGAAGCTTTCTTT

size: NA
J: TRBJ2-7
length: 14
D: TRBD1
V: TRBV5-4
CDR3: CASSRDSNIYEQYF
DNA: TGTGCCAGCAGTCGGGACAGCAATATCTACGAGCAGTACTTC

size: NA
J: TRBJ2-1
length: 15
D: TRBD2
V: TRBV9
CDR3: CASSASGGAYNEQFF
DNA: TGTGCCAGCAGCGCAAGCGGGGGGGCTTACAATGAGCAGTTCTTC

size: once
J: TRBJ2-7
length: 14
D: TRBD2
V: TRBV9
CDR3: CASSGSGGAYEQYF
DNA: TGTGCCAGCAGCGGTTCCGGGGGGGCCTACGAGCAGTACTTC

size: NA
J: TRBJ1-1
length: 14
D: NA
V: TRBV5-1
CDR3: CASSLAGSNTEAFF
DNA: TGCGCCAGCAGCTTGGCGGGGTCGAACACTGAAGCTTTCTTT

size: NA
J: TRBJ1-1
length: 13
D: NA
V: TRBV6-5
CDR3: CASTNQGGTEAFF
DNA: TGTGCCAGCACAAACCAGGGTGGGACTGAAGCTTTCTTT

size: NA
J: TRBJ2-2
length: 15
D: NA
V: TRBV6-4
CDR3: CASSDSSGNTGELFF
DNA: TGTGCCAGCAGTGACTCGTCAGGGAACACCGGGGAGCTGTTTTTT

size: NA
J: TRBJ1-2
length: 13
D: NA
V: TRBV23-1
CDR3: CASSQWEPSGYTF
DNA: TGCGCCAGCAGTCAATGGGAACCGTCGGGCTACACCTTC

size: NA
J: TRBJ2-7
length: 12
D: NA
V: TRBV7-9
CDR3: CASSHLSDEQYF
DNA: TGTGCCAGCAGCCACCTCAGCGACGAGCAGTACTTC

size: NA
J: TRBJ1-3
length: 13
D: NA
V: TRBV2
CDR3: CASSGTAGNTIYF
DNA: TGTGCCAGCAGTGGGACAGCTGGAAACACCATATATTTT

size: NA
J: TRBJ2-7
length: 13
D: NA
V: TRBV30
CDR3: CAWGTGFGYEQYF
DNA: TGTGCCTGGGGAACAGGATTCGGCTACGAGCAGTACTTC

size: NA
J: TRBJ2-1
length: 13
D: NA
V: TRBV19
CDR3: CASSADMGNEQFF
DNA: TGTGCCAGTAGTGCGGACATGGGCAATGAGCAGTTCTTC

size: NA
J: TRBJ1-2
length: 13
D: NA
V: TRBV18
CDR3: CASSPLGKSGYTF
DNA: TGTGCCAGCTCACCACTGGGGAAGTCAGGCTACACCTTC

size: NA
J: TRBJ2-7
length: 14
D: TRBD1
V: TRBV6-6
CDR3: CASSGTGGRYEQYF
DNA: TGTGCCAGCAGTGGGACAGGGGGCAGGTACGAGCAGTACTTC

size: NA
J: TRBJ1-6
length: 16
D: NA
V: TRBV3-1/TRBV3-2
CDR3: CASSQIQGLYNSPLHF
DNA: TGTGCCAGCAGCCAAATACAGGGTCTTTATAATTCACCCCTCCACTTT

size: NA
J: TRBJ2-2
length: 17
D: TRBD1
V: TRBV9
CDR3: CASSVRQGALNTGELFF
DNA: TGTGCCAGCAGCGTACGACAGGGGGCTCTGAACACCGGGGAGCTGTTTTTT

size: NA
J: TRBJ1-6
length: 15
D: TRBD1
V: TRBV5-1
CDR3: CASSLGDRDSSPLHF
DNA: TGCGCCAGCAGCTTGGGGGACAGGGATAGTTCACCCCTCCACTTT

size: NA
J: TRBJ1-5
length: 14
D: TRBD1
V: TRBV2
CDR3: CASSQDRVAQPQHF
DNA: TGTGCCAGCAGCCAGGACAGGGTGGCTCAGCCCCAGCATTTT

size: NA
J: TRBJ2-3
length: 16
D: TRBD2
V: TRBV5-6
CDR3: CASSGGTSGVTDTQYF
DNA: TGTGCCAGCAGCGGCGGGACTAGCGGGGTAACAGATACGCAGTATTTT

size: NA
J: TRBJ2-7
length: 14
D: TRBD1
V: TRBV27
CDR3: CASSFGDRGYEQYF
DNA: TGTGCCAGCAGTTTCGGGGACAGGGGCTACGAGCAGTACTTC

size: NA
J: TRBJ2-7
length: 16
D: NA
V: TRBV7-2
CDR3: CASSLFRPAASYEQYF
DNA: TGTGCCAGCAGCTTATTCCGACCGGCGGCAAGCTACGAGCAGTACTTC

size: NA
J: TRBJ1-2
length: 15
D: NA
V: TRBV4-3
CDR3: CASSRQNSGNYGYTF
DNA: TGCGCCAGCAGCCGCCAAAATTCGGGTAACTATGGCTACACCTTC

size: once
J: TRBJ2-7
length: 11
D: NA
V: TRBV6-2/TRBV6-3
CDR3: CASSDEYEQYF
DNA: TGTGCCAGCAGTGATGAGTACGAGCAGTACTTC

size: NA
J: TRBJ1-1
length: 14
D: NA
V: TRBV15
CDR3: CATSRETLITEAFF
DNA: TGTGCCACCAGCAGGGAAACGCTCATCACTGAAGCTTTCTTT

size: NA
J: TRBJ1-2
length: 16
D: NA
V: TRBV6-1
CDR3: CASSETEMGRDESYTF
DNA: TGTGCCAGCAGTGAAACGGAGATGGGCAGGGACGAAAGCTACACCTTC

size: NA
J: TRBJ2-5
length: 12
D: NA
V: TRBV12-3/TRBV12-4
CDR3: CASSPLGETQYF
DNA: TGTGCCAGCAGCCCGCTAGGTGAGACCCAGTACTTC

size: NA
J: TRBJ2-6
length: 16
D: NA
V: TRBV5-1
CDR3: CASSLGVGSGANVLTF
DNA: TGCGCCAGCAGCTTGGGCGTTGGGAGTGGGGCCAACGTCCTGACTTTC

size: NA
J: TRBJ1-2
length: 14
D: NA
V: TRBV2
CDR3: CASSTFGSNYGYTF
DNA: TGTGCCAGCAGCACCTTTGGATCAAACTATGGCTACACCTTC

size: NA
J: TRBJ2-7
length: 13
D: NA
V: TRBV6-5
CDR3: CASKKVASYEQYF
DNA: TGTGCCAGCAAGAAAGTTGCCTCCTACGAGCAGTACTTC

size: few
J: TRBJ1-5
length: 14
D: NA
V: TRBV6-2/TRBV6-3
CDR3: CASSILGGRRPQHF
DNA: TGTGCCAGCAGCATACTTGGGGGGAGACGGCCCCAGCATTTT

size: NA
J: TRBJ2-7
length: 15
D: TRBD1
V: TRBV2
CDR3: CASSKTGTGGGEQYF
DNA: TGTGCCAGCAGTAAAACCGGGACAGGGGGCGGAGAGCAGTACTTC

size: few
J: TRBJ1-6
length: 16
D: NA
V: TRBV4-1
CDR3: CASSQEGRPWDSPLHF
DNA: TGCGCCAGCAGCCAAGAGGGTCGACCTTGGGATTCACCCCTCCACTTT

size: few
J: TRBJ2-7
length: 15
D: TRBD2
V: TRBV19
CDR3: CASSIPGLAALEQYF
DNA: TGTGCCAGTAGTATCCCCGGACTAGCGGCTTTGGAGCAGTACTTC

size: NA
J: TRBJ1-2
length: 17
D: TRBD1
V: TRBV10-3
CDR3: CAISERSRQGLWYGYTF
DNA: TGTGCCATCAGTGAACGGTCCCGACAGGGTCTATGGTATGGCTACACCTTC

size: NA
J: TRBJ2-3
length: 16
D: NA
V: TRBV3-1/TRBV3-2
CDR3: CASSPWTWSSTDTQYF
DNA: TGTGCCAGCAGCCCTTGGACCTGGTCTAGCACAGATACGCAGTATTTT